These 23 T cell receptor beta chains originate from one sample sequenced in a study of T cells after yellow fever vaccination. TCRdb re-analysed the 5' RACE reads in MiXCR, keeping a single row per CDR3 protein. The table lists some 300,000 distinct CDR3 sequences, roughly 10% of them singletons, with over 3% in the top ten. This specimen consisted of CD4+ T cells sorted from PBMCs, obtained 45 days after the yellow fever booster vaccination. The receptors come from a man aged 18 to 29 who received the YFV17D yellow fever vaccine.

The chain is built from TRBV29-1 and TRBJ1-1; no clear D gene. Germline loops: CDR1 SQVTM, CDR2 ANQGSEA. Trimming stripped 1 base from V and 0 bases from J, with 12 bases between. The CDR3 length is 15 residues. The chain's CDR3 is CSVEVQRSMNTEAFF. In nucleotides, the CDR3 is TGCAGCGTTGAAGTCCAGAGATCGATGAACACTGAAGCTTTCTTT.

The V call is TRBV12-3 or TRBV12-4, the J call TRBJ2-2; no reliable D call. This CDR3 contains 16 residues. Trimming pared 3 bases from V and 7 bases from J, leaving 18 bases between. As DNA, the CDR3 is TGTGCCAGCAGTTTGTGGGCGCCCTTGCGTGGCGGGGAGCTGTTTTTT. Translated, it gives CASSLWAPLRGGELFF.

In its sample, this clonotype was seen a few times. The rearrangement uses TRBV7-8 and TRBJ1-2; no reliable D call. Trimming took off 6 bases at V and 7 bases at J, with 18 bases between the two ends. The CDR3 totals 14 residues. CDR1 is SGHVS, CDR2 FQNEAQ, per germline. The CDR3 region has the DNA TGTGCCAGCAGTCCAACCGCCCCTTCGGGTGGCTACACCTTC. It yields the protein CASSPTAPSGGYTF.

In this sample, this clonotype turned up many times. The J gene is TRBJ1-5, the V gene TRBV6-5; D unclear. V shed 0 bases and J shed 5 bases, with 8 bases lying between them. Germline values: CDR1 MNHEY, CDR2 SVGAGI. The CDR3 has 14 amino acids. The chain's CDR3 is CASSYSARDQPQHF. The CDR3 bases are TGTGCCAGCAGTTACTCGGCAAGAGATCAGCCCCAGCATTTT.

This sequence joins TRBV4-3 and TRBJ1-4; D ambiguous. V was trimmed by 0 bases and J by 10 bases, leaving 12 bases between them. Germline V gene data show CDR1 as LGHNA and CDR2 as YSLEER. This CDR3 spans 14 amino acids. The CDR3 sequence: CASSQEAGKGKLFF. The CDR3 DNA reads as TGCGCCAGCAGCCAAGAAGCTGGCAAGGGAAAACTGTTTTTT.

The chain joins TRBV9 to TRBJ1-2, with 8 bases aligning to TRBD1. V shed 0 bases and J 4 bases; nucleotides not matched to a gene: 8. Germline V lookup: CDR1 SGDLS, CDR2 YYNGEE. This CDR3 region has 16 residues. The DNA for the CDR3 is TGTGCCAGCAGCGTAGGCGGACAGGGAGCTAGCTATGGCTACACCTTC. Residues: CASSVGGQGASYGYTF.

Remarks on this clonotype: At one boundary the junction diverges from the germline segment, which might be a read error. The genes are TRBV20-1 and TRBJ1-1; possible D gene TRBD1, 5 bases. CDR1 and CDR2 from the germline V gene are DFQATT and SNEGSKA (reference sequence). This CDR3 has 13 residues. CDR3 protein: CSAPRGGTTEVFF. In DNA form, the CDR3 reads TGCAGTGCCCCCCGGGGGGGGACCACTGAAGTTTTCTTT.

The chain is built from TRBV18 and TRBJ2-2, with TRBD1 matching over 9 bases. The CDR3 has 16 amino acids. J lost 4 bases, V lost 5 bases, and 8 bases had no gene match. Germline CDR1 is KGHSH and CDR2 is LQKENI. The CDR3: CASSLRQGEITGELFF. CDR3 sequence (DNA): TGTGCCAGCTCATTACGACAGGGGGAGATCACCGGGGAGCTGTTTTTT.

The V and J genes are TRBV10-3 and TRBJ2-5; 7 positions match TRBD1. Germline CDR1 reads ENHRY; CDR2 reads SYGVKD. The J segment lost 1 base and the V segment lost 2 bases, leaving 4 bases of the junction unmatched. The CDR3 runs 15 residues. In DNA, the CDR3 is TGTGCCATCAGTGAGCGACCAGGGGGCCAAGAGACCCAGTACTTC. It codes for CAISERPGGQETQYF.

This chain links TRBV20-1 with TRBJ2-1; 9 bases match TRBD2. The CDR3 runs to 16 residues. CDR1 is DFQATT and CDR2 is SNEGSKA in the germline V gene (reference sequence). The junction had 5 bases not matched to a gene; V was cut back by 0 bases and J by 2 bases. The CDR3 coding sequence is TGCAGTGCTAGAGACTCCCAGCGGGGGGCCTACAATGAGCAGTTCTTC. It yields the protein CSARDSQRGAYNEQFF.

V is TRBV12-5 and J is TRBJ2-5, with TRBD2 as a possible D gene (5 bases). Trimming took 2 bases from V and 4 from J, leaving 14 bases between them. The CDR3 has 15 amino acids. CDR1 and CDR2 (germline): LGHNT, FRNRAP. In DNA form, the CDR3 reads TGTGCTAGTGGTTTGTACCGAGGTGGAGGAGAGACCCAGTACTTC. This translates into CASGLYRGGGETQYF.

This clonotype has more than one count but fewer than ten. V is TRBV21-1 and J is TRBJ2-3. TRBV21-1 represents a pseudogene. The CDR3 is 11 residues long. The CDR3 DNA reads as TGTGCCAGCAGCAAAGTCGGAAAGGAGTATTTT. The encoded protein is CASSKVGKEYF.

The rearrangement uses TRBV7-2 and TRBJ2-3; 8 bases align to TRBD2. V was clipped by 3 bases and J by 4 bases; unmatched bases: 12. This CDR3 is built from 17 residues. Germline CDR1 is SGHTA and CDR2 is FQGNSA. The CDR3 protein is CASSFPAGGAAADTQYF. For the CDR3, the DNA is TGTGCCAGCAGCTTCCCGGCCGGGGGGGCCGCGGCAGATACGCAGTATTTT.

This clonotype was observed many times. The V gene is TRBV5-1, the J gene TRBJ2-7, with D possibly TRBD1 on 6 matching bases. The germline V gene encodes CDR1 SGHRS and CDR2 YFSETQ. This CDR3 region has 15 residues. V was clipped by 4 bases and J by 0 bases, with 14 bases between them. This CDR3 is CASSATGLRSYEQYF. The CDR3 DNA reads TGCGCCAGCAGCGCCACAGGGTTACGCTCCTACGAGCAGTACTTC. The whole variable domain, filled in from reference TRBV5-1 and TRBJ2-7, reads KAGVTQTPRYLIKTRGQQVTLSCSPISGHRSVSWYQQTPGQGLQFLFEYFSETQRNKGNFPGRFSGRQFSNSRSEMNVSTLELGDSALYLCASSATGLRSYEQYFGPGTRLTVT.

This clonotype was picked up a small number of times. The rearrangement joins TRBV6-6 to TRBJ2-3, with 12 bases fitting TRBD1. The CDR3 covers 17 residues. The V and J ends lost 0 bases and 3 bases, in that order; junction bases with no gene match: 4. Germline V lookup: CDR1 MNHNY, CDR2 SVGAGI (reference sequence). In nucleotides, the CDR3 is TGTGCCAGCAGTTACTCTCCGGGACAGGGGGCGACAGATACGCAGTATTTT. It yields the protein CASSYSPGQGATDTQYF.

V usage is TRBV2 and J usage is TRBJ2-3; D is ambiguous. CDR1 is SNHLY, CDR2 FYNNEI, per germline. V was cut by 3 bases and J by 4 bases, with 8 bases left in between. The CDR3 has 13 amino acids. CDR3 region: CASSDLSADTQYF. The CDR3 DNA is TGTGCCAGCAGTGATCTGTCAGCAGATACGCAGTATTTT.

The J gene is TRBJ2-3, the V gene TRBV7-9; 10 bases match TRBD1. V shed 1 base, J shed 4 bases, and the junction held 2 bases outside the gene matches. Germline V lookup: CDR1 SEHNR, CDR2 FQNEAQ (reference sequence). This CDR3 comprises 15 residues. CDR3 in amino acids: CASSLGQGAADTQYF. CDR3 DNA: TGTGCCAGCAGCTTAGGACAGGGGGCTGCAGATACGCAGTATTTT.

This chain joins TRBV10-2 and TRBJ1-2, with a tentative D call TRBD1 (6 bases). The CDR3 has 13 amino acids. CDR1 and CDR2 (germline): WSHSY, SAAADI. The V gene lost 5 bases and the J gene lost 6 bases, with 13 bases spanning the gap. The CDR3 reads CASSPQGGDGYTF. As DNA, the CDR3 is TGCGCCAGCAGTCCACAGGGTGGAGATGGCTACACCTTC.

This chain links TRBV6-1 with TRBJ2-5, with D unresolved. V gave up 4 bases and J gave up 4 bases, with 13 bases separating them. The CDR3 has 14 residues. The germline CDR1 and CDR2 sequences are MNHNS and SASEGT. DNA for the CDR3: TGTGCCAGCAGTGGCACGACCAGCCCAGAGACCCAGTACTTC. As protein: CASSGTTSPETQYF.

The CDR3 here is CASSPVAGGANTGELFF. CDR3 bases: TGTGCCAGCAGCCCAGTAGCGGGGGGGGCGAACACCGGGGAGCTGTTTTTT. The J gene is TRBJ2-2, the V gene TRBV11-2; 11 bases map to TRBD2. Germline trimming cut 5 bases from V and 0 bases from J; bases unmatched to any gene: 5. This CDR3 is 17 amino acids long. Germline CDR1 and CDR2: SGHAT and FQNNGV.

This clonotype has more than one count but fewer than ten. The chain joins TRBV5-1 to TRBJ2-5, with D tentatively TRBD2 (5 bases). Germline V lookup: CDR1 SGHRS, CDR2 YFSETQ. This CDR3 comprises 13 residues. The V end was cut by 5 bases, the J end by 1 base, with 9 bases between. The CDR3 DNA reads as TGCGCCAGCAGTTCCGGGATCCAAGAGACCCAGTACTTC. Amino acid sequence: CASSSGIQETQYF.

This rearrangement joins TRBV20-1 to TRBJ2-2, with D tentatively TRBD2 (5 bases). Germline values: CDR1 DFQATT, CDR2 SNEGSKA (reference sequence). The CDR3 has 16 amino acids. V was clipped by 2 bases and J by 14 bases, with 27 bases between them. The CDR3 DNA follows: TGCAGTGCTAGACCGCCGTTAATTTTAACACCGGGGATTCTGTTTTTT. This gives the protein CSARPPLILTPGILFF.

The chain recombines TRBV20-1 with TRBJ2-2; 7 bases are shared with TRBD2. Germline CDR1 reads DFQATT; CDR2 reads SNEGSKA (reference sequence). After removal of 3 bases from V and 4 bases from J, the junction contained 8 bases not matched to a gene. This CDR3 is built from 15 residues. In DNA, the CDR3 is TGCAGTGCTAGTAAGGCTAGCGGATTCACCGGGGAGCTGTTTTTT. Translated, it gives CSASKASGFTGELFF.